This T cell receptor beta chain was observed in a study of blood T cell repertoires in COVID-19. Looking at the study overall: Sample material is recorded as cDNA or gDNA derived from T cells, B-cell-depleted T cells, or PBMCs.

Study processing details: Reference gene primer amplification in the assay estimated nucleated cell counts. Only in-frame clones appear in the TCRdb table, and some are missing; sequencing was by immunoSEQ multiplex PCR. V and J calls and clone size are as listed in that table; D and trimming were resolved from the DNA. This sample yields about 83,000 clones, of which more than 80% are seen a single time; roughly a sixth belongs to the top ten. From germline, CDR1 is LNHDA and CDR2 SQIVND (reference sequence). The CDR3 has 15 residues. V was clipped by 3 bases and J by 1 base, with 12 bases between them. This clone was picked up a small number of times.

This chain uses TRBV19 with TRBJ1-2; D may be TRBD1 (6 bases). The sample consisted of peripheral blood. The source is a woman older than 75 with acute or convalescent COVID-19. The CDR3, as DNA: TGTGCCAGTAGTATCCACGCAGGGGTTAACTATGGCTACACCTTC. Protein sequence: CASSIHAGVNYGYTF.